This paragraph covers one T cell receptor (beta chain) sequence. What it recognizes is unknown. The record originates from a study of shared clonotypes between healthy human individuals. Study-wide points: Read depth was anticipated to influence clonotype sharing among donors. The study sampled only blood, and tissue repertoires likely differ.

Running of the assay took place at deep level. Sequencing used immunoSEQ multiplex PCR; TCRdb keeps in-frame clones, though not all of them. Altogether 2 million to 2.5 million clones are present, approximately 96% being singletons, with the ten largest covering 0.1% to 0.15%. The investigators split CD4+ cells into a CD45RA+ naive subset and a CD45RA-negative memory subset. This TCR derives from a man younger than 35 in good health. The sequenced sample consisted of naive CD4+ T cells sorted from blood. Subset reported: CD45RA+ positively selected.

The CDR3 DNA follows: TGTGCCAGCAGCGTAGTTCCGGGGGCGGATTCACCCCTCCACTTT. Translated: CASSVVPGADSPLHF. The chain combines TRBV9 with TRBJ1-6; the D gene is possibly TRBD1 (6 bases). Germline CDR1 reads SGDLS; CDR2 reads YYNGEE. Trimming pared 0 bases from V and 8 bases from J, leaving 12 bases between. This CDR3 contains 15 residues.